Listed below are T cell receptor beta chains from one sample, sequenced in a study of cytomegalovirus exposure and HLA in healthy donors. The data were produced by immunoSEQ multiplex PCR, yet TCRdb's version contains in-frame clones alone and is incomplete. The sample lists under 250,000 clones, 75% to 95% occurring once. Sequenced sample: PBMCs. The receptors come from a woman between 18 and 29 years old in good health and CMV-seronegative. CDR3s include the opening cysteine and the closing phenylalanine or tryptophan. Each record gives: clone size, J gene, D gene, V gene, CDR3 DNA, CDR3 protein. A D gene is named only where the DNA matches it firmly. Where a row states a size, it is once, few, many or the class of an expanded clone; other rows omit it.

>NA|TRBJ2-2|NA|TRBV6-5
TGTGCCAGCAGGGAGTGGGACACGAACACCGGGGAGCTGTTTTTT
CASREWDTNTGELFF
>few|TRBJ1-2|TRBD1|TRBV5-4
TGTGCCAGCAGCCCGGGACAGGGGAGCTATGGCTACACCTTC
CASSPGQGSYGYTF
>NA|TRBJ2-7|TRBD1|TRBV30
TGTGCCTGGGACCCGGGACAGGGCATCAACGAGCAGTACTTC
CAWDPGQGINEQYF
>NA|TRBJ2-7|NA|TRBV4-1
TGCGCCAGCAGCCAAGGGGGAGGAGAAGTTCGCGCCTACGAGCAGTACTTC
CASSQGGGEVRAYEQYF
>NA|TRBJ1-4|NA|TRBV27
TGTGCCAGCAGTTCTAAAAGGACAGCCTTTAATGAAAAACTGTTTTTT
CASSSKRTAFNEKLFF
>NA|TRBJ1-4|NA|TRBV6-6
TGTGCCAGCAGTTATGGGAGGGGTTCCCTTAATGAAAAACTGTTTTTT
CASSYGRGSLNEKLFF
>once|TRBJ2-7|NA|TRBV27
TGTGCCAGCAGTTTATTGGCTAGCTCCTACGAGCAGTACTTC
CASSLLASSYEQYF
>once|TRBJ2-3|NA|TRBV6-1
TGTGCCAGCAGTGATTTTAGTGGGGCTACGAGCACAGATACGCAGTATTTT
CASSDFSGATSTDTQYF
>NA|TRBJ2-5|NA|TRBV6-1
TGTGCCAGCAGTGTTGACGGAGCCCTTCAAGAGACCCAGTACTTC
CASSVDGALQETQYF
>NA|TRBJ1-1|NA|TRBV7-3
TGTGCCAGCAGCTTATCCGGGGATGTCACTGAAGCTTTCTTT
CASSLSGDVTEAFF
>few|TRBJ1-6|TRBD1|TRBV28
TGTGCCAGCAGTTCCCTACAGGGGAGGAACTTT
CASSSLQGRNF
>NA|TRBJ1-1|NA|TRBV7-9
TGTGCCAGCAGGACCCAGGGGCCACTCACCGAAGCTTTCTTT
CASRTQGPLTEAFF
>NA|TRBJ2-7|NA|TRBV6-5
TGTGCCAGCAGTTCCGCTAACGAGCAGTACTTC
CASSSANEQYF
>NA|TRBJ2-7|TRBD1|TRBV4-1
TGCGCCAGCAGCCAAGTTTATCCTCCGGGACAGGACTACGAGCAGTACTTC
CASSQVYPPGQDYEQYF
>NA|TRBJ2-7|TRBD1|TRBV27
TGTGCCAGCAGTTTATCGACAGGGGGAGATGGTTACGAGCAGTACTTC
CASSLSTGGDGYEQYF
>NA|TRBJ2-2|NA|TRBV15
TGTGCCACCAGCAGAGATGTCGGGGGCGGGGAGCTGTTTTTT
CATSRDVGGGELFF
>NA|TRBJ1-2|TRBD1|TRBV7-6
TGTGCCAGCAGCCGCTCCCGGACAGGGGGGAACTATGGCTACACCTTC
CASSRSRTGGNYGYTF
>once|TRBJ2-3|TRBD2|TRBV7-2
TGTGCCAGCAGCTCAAGACTAGCGGGAGCCTCAGATACGCAGTATTTT
CASSSRLAGASDTQYF
>once|TRBJ2-7|TRBD2|TRBV5-5
TGTGCCAGCAGCTATTCTAGCGGGGGCAACTACGAGCAGTACTTC
CASSYSSGGNYEQYF
>NA|TRBJ2-3|TRBD2|TRBV29-1
TGCAGCACCGGACTAGCAGTCACAGATACGCAGTATTTT
CSTGLAVTDTQYF
>NA|TRBJ2-7|TRBD2|TRBV2
TGTGCCAGCAGTGATTCCCCTAGCGGGAGCCCCCAGCAGTACTTC
CASSDSPSGSPQQYF
>NA|TRBJ2-1|NA|TRBV10-3
TGTGCCATCAGTGGGCTAGGGACAAGCTCCTACAATGAGCAGTTCTTC
CAISGLGTSSYNEQFF
>NA|TRBJ1-2|NA|TRBV19
TGTGCCAGTAGGGAGTTCTATGGCTACACCTTC
CASREFYGYTF
>NA|TRBJ2-5|NA|TRBV25-1
TGTGCCAGCAGTGAATCCCAACTTGGCAGGGGTAGGGAGACCCAGTACTTC
CASSESQLGRGRETQYF
>once|TRBJ1-3|NA|TRBV5-1
TGCGCCAGCAGCTTGTGGGGGCTGTTTGGAAACACCATATATTTT
CASSLWGLFGNTIYF
>NA|TRBJ1-4|TRBD1|TRBV27
TGTGCCAGCAGGCGACAGGGGGCAAATGAAAAACTGTTTTTT
CASRRQGANEKLFF
>once|TRBJ1-5|NA|TRBV2
TGTGCCAGCAGTGAATCTTCCCTCGTTCAGCCCCAGCATTTT
CASSESSLVQPQHF
>NA|TRBJ2-7|NA|TRBV4-1
TGCGCCAGCAGCCTACAGGAGAGCTCCTACGAGCAGTACTTC
CASSLQESSYEQYF
>NA|TRBJ2-7|TRBD1|TRBV11-2
TGTGCCAGCAGCTTGACGGGTCGGACAGGGGTCCTCTACGAGCAGTACTTC
CASSLTGRTGVLYEQYF
>NA|TRBJ2-1|NA|TRBV10-3
TGTGCCATCAGTGAGTCCAGAGGGGGACACTCGGCTTCCTACAATGAGCAGTTCTTC
CAISESRGGHSASYNEQFF
>NA|TRBJ1-4|TRBD1|TRBV5-1
TGCGCCAGCAGCCCGGATACCGTGTCCGACAGGGTTGAAAAACTGTTTTTT
CASSPDTVSDRVEKLFF
>NA|TRBJ2-5|TRBD1|TRBV5-1
TGCGCCAGCAGCTCCAACAGGGGGCTCGGCCAAGAGACCCAGTACTTC
CASSSNRGLGQETQYF
>NA|TRBJ2-1|TRBD1|TRBV18
TGTGCCAGCTCCCAAACAGGGGCCAATGAGCAGTTCTTC
CASSQTGANEQFF
>NA|TRBJ1-1|TRBD1|TRBV4-1
TGCGCCAGCAGCCAAGGTACAGGGGTGAACACTGAAGCTTTCTTT
CASSQGTGVNTEAFF
>NA|TRBJ1-5|NA|TRBV28
TGTGCCAGCAGTTGGTCAGGGGATCAGCCCCAGCATTTT
CASSWSGDQPQHF
>NA|TRBJ2-7|TRBD2|TRBV27
TGTGCCAGCAGTTTTAGCGGGGGCGAGCAGTACTTC
CASSFSGGEQYF
>NA|TRBJ1-3|NA|TRBV7-8
TGTGCCAGCAGCTTAGCGTCGGGTTGGGACACCATATATTTT
CASSLASGWDTIYF